This T cell receptor beta chain was documented in a study of T cells in Graves' hyperthyroidism and ophthalmopathy. Overall study results and limits: The model anticipated ophthalmopathy a median about 7 months pre-onset.

The CDR3 loop spans 13 amino acids. The germline V gene has CDR1 DFQATT and CDR2 SNEGSKA (reference sequence). V lost 6 bases, J lost 4 bases, and 13 bases lay in between. RNA transcripts served as the template for amplifying TCR beta CDR3 regions. First-round RT-PCR with HTBI primers amplified the TCR CDR3 region. One entry per CDR3 protein results from TCRdb running MiXCR on the multiplex PCR reads. The profile shows around 580,000 distinct CDR3 sequences, roughly 50% of them singletons. This clonotype was seen at least ten times. Its antigen remains unidentified. The chain combines TRBV20-1 with TRBJ1-3, with no clear D. The sample was peripheral blood or thyroid tissue (not recorded which). The TCR sequence derives from a young woman with Graves' hyperthyroidism. CDR3 protein: CSAPSGLGNTIYF. For the CDR3, the DNA is TGCAGTGCACCTAGTGGGCTAGGAAACACCATATATTTT.